This TCR beta chain was observed in a study of blood T cell repertoires in COVID-19. Overall study context: Sites in the United States, Italy and Spain provided acute and convalescent COVID-19 samples. T cells, B-cell-depleted T cells, or PBMCs provided the cDNA or gDNA that served as material.

The CDR3 covers 12 residues. The V gene lost 3 bases and the J gene lost 4 bases, with 6 bases spanning the gap. Authors' methods: Reference gene primer amplification gave nucleated cell count estimates. Assay: immunoSEQ multiplex PCR; the TCRdb copy retains only in-frame clones and omits some. V, J and clone size are taken as reported in that table, and D and trimming were inferred from the DNA itself. The sample has approximately 250,000 clones, 80% to 90% seen once. The chain links TRBV12-3 or TRBV12-4 to TRBJ1-2; D gene ambiguous. The TCR comes from a man aged 50-60 years with acute or convalescent COVID-19. The specimen sequenced was peripheral blood. The CDR3 DNA is TGTGCCAGCAGTTTCCAGGTCTATGGCTACACCTTC. Protein: CASSFQVYGYTF.